The 7 T cell receptor beta chains below were found in one sample sequenced in a study of CD8 T cells in ankylosing spondylitis. Antigens for these TCRs are unknown. Study-wide points: Seven to nine highly homologous variants made up a TCR beta motif that seemed to typify ankylosing spondylitis blood.

TCRdb passed the 5' RACE reads through MiXCR, listing each CDR3 protein once. The sample consists of roughly 700,000 distinct CDR3 sequences, roughly 20% of them appearing once. Sequencing input: blood, either unsorted or a sorted T cell fraction (not recorded which). All receptors derive from a male donor with ankylosing spondylitis.

This clonotype was counted a few times. CDR3 in DNA: TGTGCCAGCAGGGAGTTAGAAGAGCAAGAGACCCAGTACTTC. Translation: CASRELEEQETQYF. This chain uses TRBV5-8 with TRBJ2-5; no clear D. CDR3 length: 14 residues. V dropped 5 bases and J dropped 2 bases, with 13 bases sitting between them. Germline values: CDR1 SGHTS, CDR2 YDEGEE.

This clonotype was counted only a few times. The chain joins TRBV15 to TRBJ2-2; D might be TRBD1 or TRBD2, each matching 5 bases. CDR3 length: 15 amino acids. CDR1 LNHNV and CDR2 YYDKDF come from the germline V gene (reference sequence). V lost 0 bases and J 6 bases, leaving 11 bases between the germline ends. In DNA, the CDR3 is TGTGCCACCAGCAGAGATGGGGGTGGGGCCGGGGAGCTGTTTTTT. It encodes CATSRDGGGAGELFF. Full variable domain (remainder filled in from reference TRBV15 and TRBJ2-2): DAMVIQNPRYQVTQFGKPVTLSCSQTLNHNVMYWYQQKSSQAPKLLFHYYDKDFNNEADTPDNFQSRRPNTSFCFLDIRSPGLGDTAMYLCATSRDGGGAGELFFGEGSRLTVL.

The rearrangement joins TRBV15 to TRBJ2-4; maybe TRBD2 (5 bases). The V and J ends lost 2 bases and 5 bases respectively, with 13 bases between them. The CDR3 has 15 amino acids. CDR1 LNHNV and CDR2 YYDKDF come from the germline V gene (reference sequence). CDR3 sequence (DNA): TGTGCCACCAGCAGAAACGGGCTAGCTCAAAACATTCAGTACTTC. It is translated as CATSRNGLAQNIQYF.

This clonotype was counted only a few times. This chain links TRBV4-2 with TRBJ2-3; TRBD2 aligns across 14 bases. CDR3 length: 16 residues. CDR1 is LGHNA and CDR2 is YNFKEQ in the germline V gene. J lost 4 bases, V lost 3 bases, and 3 bases had no gene match. The CDR3, as DNA: TGTGCCAGCAGCCATGGGACTAGCGGGAGACCAGATACGCAGTATTTT. Its translation is CASSHGTSGRPDTQYF.

The V and J genes are TRBV5-1 and TRBJ2-3; the D is unclear. V was pared by 4 bases and J by 4 bases, with 4 bases between. This CDR3 spans 11 amino acids. Germline-derived CDR1 and CDR2 are SGHRS and YFSETQ. For the CDR3, the DNA is TGCGCCAGCAGCATCGCAGATACGCAGTATTTT. Its protein product is CASSIADTQYF.

This clonotype was observed a handful of times. The chain links TRBV5-1 to TRBJ2-3; possible D gene TRBD1, 6 bases. Trimming took off 0 bases at V and 1 base at J, with 12 bases between the two ends. The CDR3 sequence is 16 residues long. Germline loops: CDR1 SGHRS, CDR2 YFSETQ. The CDR3, as DNA: TGCGCCAGCAGCTTGGGGGGGCCTCGGGGCACAGATACGCAGTATTTT. It encodes CASSLGGPRGTDTQYF.

V and J are TRBV5-5 and TRBJ2-7; 7 bases map to TRBD1. V lost 2 bases, J lost 3 bases, and 5 bases stayed unmatched. Per the germline V gene, CDR1 is SGHKS and CDR2 is YYEKEE (reference sequence). The CDR3 length is 14 residues. CDR3 DNA: TGTGCCAGCAGCTTTCATACAGGGGACTACGAGCAGTACTTC. It encodes CASSFHTGDYEQYF.